These T cell receptor beta chains were read from a single sample in a study of blood T cells in healthy people across ages. TCRdb re-derived calls from the 5' RACE reads in MiXCR, one entry per CDR3 protein. The sample yields around 780,000 distinct CDR3 sequences, roughly 56% seen once. Sequenced input: blood. All receptors derive from a man in his forties in good health. Each CDR3 is given with its conserved first and last residue. Fields, in order: D gene, J gene, clone size, V gene, CDR3 length, CDR3 DNA, CDR3 protein. A D gene is named only where the DNA matches it firmly. Only some rows state a clone size, as once, few, many or a class for expanded clones.

D gene: -; J gene: TRBJ2-1; clone size: -; V gene: TRBV5-1; CDR3 length: 13; CDR3 DNA: TGCGCCAGCAGCTTTAGAGGTAACAATGAGCAGTTCTTC; CDR3 protein: CASSFRGNNEQFF
D gene: -; J gene: TRBJ2-7; clone size: -; V gene: TRBV5-1; CDR3 length: 13; CDR3 DNA: TGCGCCAGCAGCTTGGAACAGGTTTACGAGCAGTACTTC; CDR3 protein: CASSLEQVYEQYF
D gene: TRBD1; J gene: TRBJ1-2; clone size: -; V gene: TRBV7-3; CDR3 length: 15; CDR3 DNA: TGTGCCAGCAGCTCGAAATCGACAGGGAGTATAGGCTACACCTTC; CDR3 protein: CASSSKSTGSIGYTF
D gene: -; J gene: TRBJ2-7; clone size: once; V gene: TRBV28; CDR3 length: 13; CDR3 DNA: TGTGCCACCCAAGGGCAGCCCCATATCGAGCAGTACTTC; CDR3 protein: CATQGQPHIEQYF
D gene: -; J gene: TRBJ1-6; clone size: few; V gene: TRBV27; CDR3 length: 16; CDR3 DNA: TGTGCCAGCAGGCCCAATTCGGGGGCGAGTCGTTCACCCCTCCACTTT; CDR3 protein: CASRPNSGASRSPLHF
D gene: -; J gene: TRBJ2-3; clone size: -; V gene: TRBV18; CDR3 length: 16; CDR3 DNA: TGTGCCAGCTCACCAGGGCCCACAGGTAGCACAGATACGCAGTATTTT; CDR3 protein: CASSPGPTGSTDTQYF
D gene: -; J gene: TRBJ1-1; clone size: -; V gene: TRBV3-1; CDR3 length: 15; CDR3 DNA: TGTGCCAGCACCAACGGAGTGACATCTACGAATGAAGCTTTCTTT; CDR3 protein: CASTNGVTSTNEAFF
D gene: -; J gene: TRBJ2-7; clone size: -; V gene: TRBV24-1; CDR3 length: 11; CDR3 DNA: TGTGCCACCTGGGCGCCCAATGAGCAGTACTTC; CDR3 protein: CATWAPNEQYF
D gene: -; J gene: TRBJ2-5; clone size: -; V gene: TRBV11-3; CDR3 length: 15; CDR3 DNA: TGTGCCAGCAGCTTAGCTCCGGAAGTCCAAGAGACCCAGTACTTC; CDR3 protein: CASSLAPEVQETQYF
D gene: TRBD1; J gene: TRBJ1-4; clone size: -; V gene: TRBV20-1; CDR3 length: 13; CDR3 DNA: TGCAGTGCTAGCGGACAGGTTCCTGAAAAACTGTTTTTT; CDR3 protein: CSASGQVPEKLFF
D gene: -; J gene: TRBJ2-7; clone size: few; V gene: TRBV6-5; CDR3 length: 14; CDR3 DNA: TGTGCCAGCAGTTACTCAGAGACGCAATACGAGCAGTACTTC; CDR3 protein: CASSYSETQYEQYF
D gene: TRBD1; J gene: TRBJ2-3; clone size: -; V gene: TRBV4-1; CDR3 length: 15; CDR3 DNA: TGCGCCAGCAGCCAAGAAGGGACAGTCACAGATACGCAGTATTTT; CDR3 protein: CASSQEGTVTDTQYF
D gene: TRBD2; J gene: TRBJ2-1; clone size: -; V gene: TRBV9; CDR3 length: 14; CDR3 DNA: TGTGCCAGCAGCGTTGCGGGAGAGTGGAATGAGCAGTTCTTC; CDR3 protein: CASSVAGEWNEQFF
D gene: TRBD1; J gene: TRBJ2-3; clone size: -; V gene: TRBV3-1; CDR3 length: 15; CDR3 DNA: TGTGCCAGCAGAGAGAGGGGGCCGCGCACAGATACGCAGTATTTT; CDR3 protein: CASRERGPRTDTQYF
D gene: -; J gene: TRBJ1-1; clone size: -; V gene: TRBV20-1; CDR3 length: 14; CDR3 DNA: TGCAGTGCTAGGCTCAGGGTGCGGAACACTGAAGCTTTCTTT; CDR3 protein: CSARLRVRNTEAFF
D gene: -; J gene: TRBJ2-1; clone size: -; V gene: TRBV7-9; CDR3 length: 13; CDR3 DNA: TGTGCCAGCAGCCTTAGTACCATGGATGAGCAGTTCTTC; CDR3 protein: CASSLSTMDEQFF
D gene: -; J gene: TRBJ1-1; clone size: once; V gene: TRBV9; CDR3 length: 12; CDR3 DNA: TGTGCCAGCAGCGGATCGAACAATGAAGCTTTCTTT; CDR3 protein: CASSGSNNEAFF
D gene: -; J gene: TRBJ1-2; clone size: -; V gene: TRBV7-9; CDR3 length: 13; CDR3 DNA: -; CDR3 protein: CANSRTENYGCTF
D gene: -; J gene: TRBJ1-2; clone size: -; V gene: TRBV7-2; CDR3 length: 17; CDR3 DNA: TGTGCCAGCAGCTTAGTTCTTCGCCAGGAGGCAGCCTATGGCTACACCTTC; CDR3 protein: CASSLVLRQEAAYGYTF
D gene: -; J gene: TRBJ2-3; clone size: -; V gene: TRBV9; CDR3 length: 14; CDR3 DNA: TGTGCCAGCAGCGTAGCTAACGATGCAGATACGCAGTATTTT; CDR3 protein: CASSVANDADTQYF
D gene: TRBD1; J gene: TRBJ2-1; clone size: -; V gene: TRBV28; CDR3 length: 15; CDR3 DNA: TGTGCCAGCAGTTCCGGGACAGGGTTTTTCAATGAGCAGTTCTTC; CDR3 protein: CASSSGTGFFNEQFF
D gene: -; J gene: TRBJ2-5; clone size: few; V gene: TRBV15; CDR3 length: 12; CDR3 DNA: TGTGCCACCGCGCTGCCCCTTGAGACCCAGTACTTC; CDR3 protein: CATALPLETQYF
D gene: -; J gene: TRBJ2-4; clone size: -; V gene: TRBV6-1; CDR3 length: 14; CDR3 DNA: TGTGCCAGCAGTCAGGGGAAGGTTGAAAACATTCAGTACTTC; CDR3 protein: CASSQGKVENIQYF
D gene: -; J gene: TRBJ1-2; clone size: -; V gene: TRBV24-1; CDR3 length: 15; CDR3 DNA: TGTGCCACCAGTGATCCCCGACAGCCCACTAATGGCTACACCTTC; CDR3 protein: CATSDPRQPTNGYTF
D gene: TRBD1; J gene: TRBJ1-2; clone size: once; V gene: TRBV20-1; CDR3 length: 16; CDR3 DNA: TGCAGTGCTAGACCCCCCCAAGGGTGGACAGGGAAGGATGACACCTTC; CDR3 protein: CSARPPQGWTGKDDTF
D gene: -; J gene: TRBJ1-5; clone size: -; V gene: TRBV20-1; CDR3 length: 13; CDR3 DNA: TGCAGTGCTAGCTGGCAGTCCAATCAGCCCCAGCATTTT; CDR3 protein: CSASWQSNQPQHF
D gene: -; J gene: TRBJ2-7; clone size: -; V gene: TRBV6-1; CDR3 length: 16; CDR3 DNA: TGTGCCAGCAGTGACGGGGTCATACAGGGCTACTACGAGCAGTACTTC; CDR3 protein: CASSDGVIQGYYEQYF
D gene: TRBD2; J gene: TRBJ2-7; clone size: -; V gene: TRBV28; CDR3 length: 15; CDR3 DNA: TGTGCCAGCAGTTGGCTAGCGGGAGCCTCCTACGAGCAGTACTTC; CDR3 protein: CASSWLAGASYEQYF
D gene: -; J gene: TRBJ2-7; clone size: -; V gene: TRBV20-1; CDR3 length: 13; CDR3 DNA: TGCAGTGCTAGCCGGGACAATGTCTACGAGCAGTACTTC; CDR3 protein: CSASRDNVYEQYF
D gene: TRBD1; J gene: TRBJ1-1; clone size: -; V gene: TRBV12-3/TRBV12-4; CDR3 length: 14; CDR3 DNA: TGTGCCAGCAGCCCACAGGGACAGCCCACTGAAGCTTTCTTT; CDR3 protein: CASSPQGQPTEAFF
D gene: -; J gene: TRBJ1-5; clone size: -; V gene: TRBV29-1; CDR3 length: 12; CDR3 DNA: TGCAGCGTTGCCTCCCCCGGGGCGCCCCAGCATTTT; CDR3 protein: CSVASPGAPQHF
D gene: TRBD1; J gene: TRBJ1-2; clone size: -; V gene: TRBV29-1; CDR3 length: 13; CDR3 DNA: TGCAGCGTTGCCAGGGGGGATAACTATGGCTACACCTTC; CDR3 protein: CSVARGDNYGYTF
D gene: TRBD2; J gene: TRBJ2-5; clone size: -; V gene: TRBV20-1; CDR3 length: 14; CDR3 DNA: TGCAGTGCTAGAGATGGACTAGCCGAAGAGACCCAGTACTTC; CDR3 protein: CSARDGLAEETQYF
D gene: TRBD1; J gene: TRBJ2-4; clone size: -; V gene: TRBV7-8; CDR3 length: 14; CDR3 DNA: TGTGCCAGCAGCTCCAACGCTGGGACAGTAAGGCAGTACTTC; CDR3 protein: CASSSNAGTVRQYF
D gene: -; J gene: TRBJ2-3; clone size: -; V gene: TRBV27; CDR3 length: 16; CDR3 DNA: TGTGCCAGCAGCCGAGGGTGGGGGATAAGCACAGATACGCAGTATTTT; CDR3 protein: CASSRGWGISTDTQYF
D gene: TRBD1; J gene: TRBJ2-5; clone size: -; V gene: TRBV5-1; CDR3 length: 15; CDR3 DNA: TGCGCCAGCAGAGCGACAGGGCCGGCTCAAGAGACCCAGTACTTC; CDR3 protein: CASRATGPAQETQYF
D gene: -; J gene: TRBJ2-3; clone size: few; V gene: TRBV6-2/TRBV6-3; CDR3 length: 15; CDR3 DNA: TGTGCCAGCAGTTACTCAAGGGAATCGACAGATACGCAGTATTTT; CDR3 protein: CASSYSRESTDTQYF